What follows are 25 T cell receptor beta chains derived from one specimen sequenced in a study of Graves' ophthalmopathy and Graves' hyperthyroidism. Researchers took RNA transcripts and amplified TCR beta CDR3 regions from them. The workflow started with a first-round RT-PCR run with HTBI primers and then moved on to a second-round multiplex PCR. One entry per CDR3 protein results from TCRdb running MiXCR on the multiplex PCR reads. The table records roughly 1.1 million distinct CDR3 sequences, roughly 35% of them present only once. Sequenced material: peripheral blood or thyroid tissue (not recorded which). The receptors originated from an adult man with Graves' hyperthyroidism.

This clonotype has ten or more counts. The chain combines TRBV4-3 with TRBJ2-7; 8 nucleotides agree with TRBD2. J lost 7 bases, V lost 5 bases, and 13 bases had no gene match. This CDR3 spans 15 amino acids. Germline V gene sequence: CDR1 LGHNA, CDR2 YSLEER. The CDR3 coding sequence is TGCGCCAGCAGCGTCGACCCGGGGGGGGCGCGGGAGCAGTACTTC. This sequence encodes CASSVDPGGAREQYF.

This clonotype was found many times. The gene calls are TRBV20-1 and TRBJ1-3; weak D call: TRBD1 (5 bases). CDR3 length: 15 amino acids. Germline V CDR1 and CDR2: DFQATT, SNEGSKA (reference sequence). V lost 6 bases to trimming and J lost 0 bases, with 15 bases between them. The CDR3 spells CSAVEGPNSGNTIYF. The CDR3 DNA sequence: TGCAGTGCGGTTGAGGGGCCAAACTCTGGAAACACCATATATTTT.

This clonotype was seen at least ten times. The chain is built from TRBV19 and TRBJ2-7; D might be TRBD1 or TRBD2, each matching 6 bases. Germline V gene sequence: CDR1 LNHDA, CDR2 SQIVND (reference sequence). The CDR3 consists of 15 residues. V was clipped by 6 bases and J by 2 bases, with 17 bases between them. The CDR3 coding sequence is TGTGCCAGTAGAAACGGGGGCGGTCGAACCTACGAGCAGTACTTC. Translation: CASRNGGGRTYEQYF. The full variable domain, its missing parts supplied by reference TRBV19 and TRBJ2-7, is DGGITQSPKYLFRKEGQNVTLSCEQNLNHDAMYWYRQDPGQGLRLIYYSQIVNDFQKGDIAEGYSVSREKKESFPLTVTSAQKNPTAFYLCASRNGGGRTYEQYFGPGTRLTVT.

This clonotype occurred many times. This rearrangement joins TRBV20-1 to TRBJ1-4; 7 bases are a match to TRBD1. Unmatched junction bases numbered 7, after V lost 6 bases and J lost 0 bases. Germline V CDR1 and CDR2: DFQATT, SNEGSKA (reference sequence). This CDR3 is built from 15 residues. In DNA form, the CDR3 reads TGCAGTGCCACCCGGGACAGCGCAACTAATGAAAAACTGTTTTTT. This encodes CSATRDSATNEKLFF.

The chain employs TRBV5-4 and TRBJ2-5, with 12 bases that match TRBD1. The CDR3 has 16 residues. Germline V gene lookup returns CDR1 SGHNT and CDR2 YYREEE (reference sequence). V shed 3 bases, J shed 4 bases, and the junction held 7 bases outside the gene matches. The CDR3 sequence is CASSSRRDRGLETQYF. CDR3 nucleotide sequence: TGTGCCAGCAGCTCAAGGAGGGACAGGGGGCTAGAGACCCAGTACTTC.

V is TRBV10-3 and J is TRBJ2-7, with 7 bases fitting TRBD1. Germline CDR1 ENHRY, CDR2 SYGVKD. The CDR3 runs to 13 residues. The V and J ends lost 7 bases and 2 bases, in that order; junction bases with no gene match: 5. CDR3 sequence: CAIKTGRAYEQYF. CDR3 in DNA: TGTGCCATCAAGACAGGGAGAGCCTACGAGCAGTACTTC.

This clonotype appeared many times. J is TRBJ2-6 and V is TRBV6-4; D is unclear. From germline, CDR1 is MRHNA and CDR2 SNTAGT. V lost 3 bases and J 1 base, leaving 10 bases between the germline ends. The CDR3 covers 16 residues. The DNA of the CDR3 is TGTGCCAGCAGTGAAGGTTGGATGTCTGGGGCCAACGTCCTGACTTTC. Translated, it gives CASSEGWMSGANVLTF.

This clonotype has at least ten counts. The chain employs TRBV20-1 and TRBJ1-2; 7 positions match TRBD1. The CDR3 runs to 16 residues. J lost 2 bases, V lost 0 bases, and 9 bases had no gene match. Germline-derived CDR1 and CDR2 are DFQATT and SNEGSKA (reference sequence). For the CDR3, the DNA is TGCAGTGCTAGAGATTACAGGGGTCATTCCAACTATGGCTACACCTTC. Translation: CSARDYRGHSNYGYTF.

Only one count was recorded for this clonotype. The chain joins TRBV29-1 to TRBJ2-7, with D maybe TRBD1 (6 bases). V lost 4 bases and J lost 2, with 18 bases in between. The CDR3 loop spans 15 amino acids. From germline, CDR1 is SQVTM and CDR2 ANQGSEA. In nucleotides, the CDR3 is TGCAGCGTTGTAACCGGGACATCAGAACCCTACGAGCAGTACTTC. It is translated as CSVVTGTSEPYEQYF.

In regard to this clonotype: A much larger clone lies one base from this, so it may be a read error. The chain carries TRBV7-9 and TRBJ1-5; a weak D match, TRBD1 (5 bases). This CDR3 comprises 12 residues. CDR1 is SEHNR, CDR2 FQNEAQ, per germline (reference sequence). V was cut by 5 bases and J by 7 bases, with 9 bases left in between. The CDR3 DNA reads as TGTGCCAGCAGCCCGGGACCGCAGCCCCAGCATTTT. It specifies CASSPGPQPQHF.

The chain joins TRBV19 to TRBJ2-7; D unclear. The V end was cut by 3 bases, the J end by 6 bases, with 15 bases between. The germline V gene encodes CDR1 LNHDA and CDR2 SQIVND (reference sequence). This CDR3 is built from 14 residues. The CDR3 DNA reads as TGTGCCAGTAGTATTGGCCTACCGGGCTGCGAGCAGTACTTC. This sequence encodes CASSIGLPGCEQYF.

About this clonotype itself: Given the absence of the conserved phenylalanine or tryptophan at the CDR3 end, a read error is likely. The DNA is omitted, as the CDR3 cannot be located on it reliably, and the CDR3 follows TCRdb's listing. The rearrangement links TRBV19 to TRBJ1-1. Germline values: CDR1 LNHDA, CDR2 SQIVND (reference sequence). The CDR3 adds up to 9 amino acids, both ends counted. CDR3 amino acids: CASSTSSAS.

Points on this clonotype: A much larger clone differs by one base, so this may be a read error. The chain has TRBV12-3 or TRBV12-4 and TRBJ1-6, with D perhaps TRBD1 (5 bases). This CDR3 has 16 residues. The CDR3 bases are TGTGCCTGCAGCTACCCGACTCTGAATAGGGGTTCACCCCTCCACTTT. It encodes CACSYPTLNRGSPLHF.

On this clonotype: This may be a read error, as it is one base from a much larger clone. The genes are TRBV29-1 and TRBJ2-7; 9 nucleotides match TRBD2. This CDR3 is 13 amino acids long. Germline V gives CDR1 SQVTM, CDR2 ANQGSEA. With V trimmed by 7 bases and J by 4 bases, 8 bases remained unmatched. CDR3: CSAVAGVLYEQYF. CDR3 DNA: TGCAGCGCTGTAGCGGGAGTTTTATACGAGCAGTACTTC.

J is TRBJ1-1 and V is TRBV6-1; D remains unclear. Germline assignment: CDR1 MNHNS and CDR2 SASEGT. The CDR3 is 16 amino acids. The V end lost 5 bases, the J end lost 1 base, and 17 bases lay between the germline ends. The CDR3 nucleotides read TGTGCCAGCAGTAGCGTTGACAAAGCAGAGAACACTGAAGCTTTCTTT. It is translated as CASSSVDKAENTEAFF.

The DNA for the CDR3 is TGTGCCACCAGCAGACACGGACAGGTAGCTTTCTTT. Its translation is CATSRHGQVAFF. The chain joins TRBV15 to TRBJ1-1, with 7 positions matching TRBD1. The CDR3 sequence is 12 residues long. The germline CDR1 and CDR2 sequences are LNHNV and YYDKDF (reference sequence). J was trimmed by 10 bases and V by 2 bases; bases with no gene match: 4.

Worth noting for this clonotype: Germline is not matched at one junction end, which may reflect a read error. The rearrangement joins TRBV10-3 to TRBJ1-2; 7 bases fit TRBD1. The CDR3 is 16 amino acids. The germline CDR1 and CDR2 sequences are ENHRY and SYGVKD. The CDR3 DNA reads TGTGCCAGCAGTGACGACAGGGCTAATTGGTACTATGGCTACACCTTC. Translated: CASSDDRANWYYGYTF.

This clonotype has more than one count but fewer than ten. V gene TRBV5-8 combines with J gene TRBJ1-6, with 7 nucleotides matching TRBD1. Trimming at V came to 4 bases and at J to 4 bases, leaving 11 bases not matched to a gene. Germline V gene sequence: CDR1 SGHTS, CDR2 YDEGEE. The CDR3 has 17 amino acids. The CDR3 bases are TGTGCCAGCAGCCGAGGAAGGGTCAGGGGGTATAATTCACCCCTCCACTTT. This sequence encodes CASSRGRVRGYNSPLHF.

The chain joins TRBV6-6 to TRBJ1-2; TRBD1 aligns across 9 bases. The CDR3 has 15 residues. V gave up 7 bases and J gave up 3 bases; unmatched junction bases: 9. Germline CDR1 and CDR2: MNHNY and SVGAGI (reference sequence). CDR3 nucleotides: TGTGCCAGCACCCGGGCCGGGACAGGGCACTATGGCTACACCTTC. Translation gives CASTRAGTGHYGYTF.

V and J are TRBV2 and TRBJ1-5; D not certain. The V end was cut by 7 bases, the J end by 2 bases, with 12 bases between. Per germline, CDR1 SNHLY and CDR2 FYNNEI. This CDR3 has 14 residues. Written as DNA, the CDR3 is TGTGCCAGCACACGATCTACGGGCAATCAGCCCCAGCATTTT. Translation gives CASTRSTGNQPQHF.

Comments on this clonotype: A read error may produce the germline difference seen at one junction end. The rearrangement joins TRBV12-3 or TRBV12-4 to TRBJ2-2; D is perhaps TRBD2 (5 bases). The CDR3 spans 19 residues. The DNA of the CDR3 is TGTGCCAGCAGTTTTGAGGTTTTCGGGAACAGAGTTCCCACCGGGGAGCTGCTTTTT. Protein: CASSFEVFGNRVPTGELLF.

Remarks on this clonotype: A much more abundant neighbour one base away suggests this may be a read error. The rearrangement links TRBV20-1 to TRBJ1-2; D gene uncertain. Germline V CDR1 and CDR2: DFQATT, SNEGSKA (reference sequence). The CDR3 contains 12 residues. This chain's CDR3 is CGASTYGVGYTF. DNA for the CDR3: TGCGGTGCTAGTACCTATGGGGTTGGCTACACCTTC.

This chain connects TRBV20-1 to TRBJ1-6; no definite D call. The CDR3 spans 15 residues. The V gene's germline CDR1 is DFQATT and CDR2 SNEGSKA (reference sequence). Trimming removed 0 bases from V and 8 bases from J, with 14 bases in between. The chain's CDR3 is CSARDGQRVDSPLHF. The DNA for the CDR3 is TGCAGTGCTAGAGATGGGCAGAGGGTTGATTCACCCCTCCACTTT.

This clonotype was seen more than once but under ten times. V usage is TRBV11-2 and J usage is TRBJ2-7; 7 bases agree with TRBD2. The CDR3 runs to 18 residues. J gave up 6 bases and V 8 bases, and 25 bases lay outside the gene matches. The germline V gene has CDR1 SGHAT and CDR2 FQNNGV. CDR3 nucleotide sequence: TGTGCCAGCGGCCCCAGGCTTGGGATACGCGGGAGCGTATTCGAGCAGTACTTC. Translation: CASGPRLGIRGSVFEQYF.

This clonotype showed up many times. This chain joins TRBV5-1 and TRBJ1-2; 8 nucleotides align to TRBD1. Per the germline V gene, CDR1 is SGHRS and CDR2 is YFSETQ. J lost 6 bases, V lost 0 bases, and 10 bases had no gene match. The CDR3 is 16 residues long. The CDR3 DNA follows: TGCGCCAGCAGCTTGGGGCAGGGGGCCACGTTGCATGGCTACACCTTC. It specifies CASSLGQGATLHGYTF.